These 10 T cell receptor beta chains share one sample of origin, sequenced in a study of blood T cell repertoires in COVID-19. Sequencing used immunoSEQ multiplex PCR; TCRdb keeps in-frame clones, though not all of them. The sample has 150,000 to 200,000 clones; about four fifths are singletons. The specimen sequenced was peripheral blood. The receptors were gathered from a middle-aged woman with COVID-19, enrolled during active disease.

This chain connects TRBV29-1 to TRBJ1-4; TRBD1 is a possible D gene (6 bases). Germline V gene lookup returns CDR1 SQVTM and CDR2 ANQGSEA. The CDR3 contains 14 residues. V shed 2 bases and J shed 8 bases, with 15 bases lying between them. As DNA, the CDR3 is TGCAGCGTTGAAACAGGGCTCTTAGGGGAAAAACTGTTTTTT. It codes for CSVETGLLGEKLFF. The whole variable domain, remainder taken from reference TRBV29-1 and TRBJ1-4, is SAVISQKPSRDICQRGTSLTIQCQVDSQVTMMFWYRQQPGQSLTLIATANQGSEATYESGFVIDKFPISRPNLTFSTLTVSNMSPEDSSIYLCSVETGLLGEKLFFGSGTQLSVL.

The chain couples TRBV5-1 to TRBJ2-4, with a possible D match to TRBD1 (8 bases). CDR3 length equals 16 residues. Germline V gene data show CDR1 as SGHRS and CDR2 as YFSETQ. The V and J ends lost 4 bases and 6 bases respectively, with 20 bases between them. This chain's CDR3 is CASSLDSGTGGNIQYF. The DNA for the CDR3 is TGCGCCAGCAGCCTCGACAGCGGGACAGGAGGAAACATTCAGTACTTC. Complete variable domain (other parts from reference TRBV5-1 and TRBJ2-4): KAGVTQTPRYLIKTRGQQVTLSCSPISGHRSVSWYQQTPGQGLQFLFEYFSETQRNKGNFPGRFSGRQFSNSRSEMNVSTLELGDSALYLCASSLDSGTGGNIQYFGAGTRLSVL.

The chain recombines TRBV27 with TRBJ2-2, with TRBD2 matching 15 bases. Germline loops: CDR1 MNHEY, CDR2 SMNVEV (reference sequence). CDR3 length: 18 residues. After removal of 6 bases from V and 5 bases from J, the junction contained 10 bases not matched to a gene. CDR3 protein: CASSPGLAGGSGTGELFF. CDR3 nucleotide sequence: TGTGCCAGCAGCCCGGGACTAGCGGGAGGTTCGGGGACCGGGGAGCTGTTTTTT.

This sequence joins TRBV28 and TRBJ2-7; D is perhaps TRBD2 (6 bases). The germline V gene encodes CDR1 MDHEN and CDR2 SYDVKM. Trimming took off 5 bases at V and 7 bases at J, with 21 bases between the two ends. The CDR3 runs 15 residues. The CDR3 bases are TGTGCCAGCAGTAAAGCCGGGACTCCGCTCGCGGAGCAGTACTTC. This translates into CASSKAGTPLAEQYF.

This sequence joins TRBV4-3 and TRBJ1-1; tentatively, D is TRBD1 (6 bases). The CDR3 has 14 amino acids. The germline V gene has CDR1 LGHNA and CDR2 YSLEER. V was trimmed by 0 bases and J by 5 bases, leaving 10 bases between them. Here the CDR3 reads CASSQDRGKTEAFF. CDR3 DNA sequence: TGCGCCAGCAGCCAAGACAGGGGCAAGACTGAAGCTTTCTTT.

CDR3: CATSRPGQEAFF. DNA for the CDR3: TGTGCCACCAGCCGGCCGGGACAGGAAGCTTTCTTT. The chain employs TRBV15 and TRBJ1-1; 7 nucleotides agree with TRBD1. There are 12 residues in the CDR3. Germline V CDR1 and CDR2: LNHNV, YYDKDF (reference sequence). V lost 5 bases and J lost 8; bases outside the gene matches: 5.

The rearrangement uses TRBV6-6 and TRBJ2-7; no definite D call. The germline gives CDR1 MNHNY, CDR2 SVGAGI (reference sequence). V was shortened by 6 bases and J by 0 bases, with 9 bases between the two germline ends. The CDR3 consists of 13 residues. This CDR3 is CASSPGGSYEQYF. CDR3 DNA sequence: TGTGCCAGCAGCCCGGGTGGCTCCTACGAGCAGTACTTC.

The gene calls are TRBV7-9 and TRBJ1-6; possible D gene TRBD1, 5 bases. Germline V gene data show CDR1 as SEHNR and CDR2 as FQNEAQ (reference sequence). V dropped 5 bases and J dropped 0 bases, with 20 bases sitting between them. This CDR3 has 19 amino acids. In DNA form, the CDR3 reads TGTGCCAGCAGCGAGGGAGCGGGACCCGTAAGCTCCTATAATTCACCCCTCCACTTT. Its protein product is CASSEGAGPVSSYNSPLHF.

The rearrangement uses TRBV2 and TRBJ1-6, with 10 bases lining up with TRBD1. Per germline, CDR1 SNHLY and CDR2 FYNNEI. Unmatched junction bases numbered 7, after V lost 8 bases and J lost 9 bases. The CDR3 is 14 amino acids. The CDR3: CASRQGAQGSPLHF. The CDR3 DNA sequence: TGTGCCAGCCGACAGGGGGCGCAGGGTTCACCCCTCCACTTT. Looking up the rest from reference TRBV2 and TRBJ1-6 gives the full variable domain: EPEVTQTPSHQVTQMGQEVILRCVPISNHLYFYWYRQILGQKVEFLVSFYNNEISEKSEIFDDQFSVERPDGSNFTLKIRSTKLEDSAMYFCASRQGAQGSPLHFGNGTRLTVT.

The rearrangement uses TRBV19 and TRBJ1-6; the match to TRBD1 covers 8 bases. From germline, CDR1 is LNHDA and CDR2 SQIVND (reference sequence). The CDR3 is 15 amino acids. V gave up 7 bases and J gave up 16 bases; unmatched junction bases: 18. CDR3 protein: CASTQPGQGLSELHF. DNA for the CDR3: TGTGCCAGTACCCAACCAGGACAGGGTTTATCAGAACTCCACTTT.